The present entry profiles one T cell receptor beta chain with its context. Assay used: immunoSEQ multiplex PCR; TCRdb lists only in-frame clones, some missing. The sample lists tens of thousands of clones, roughly 80% seen once, with roughly 5.3% in the top ten. Trimming stripped 6 bases from V and 1 base from J, with 9 bases between. The CDR3 covers 13 residues. Germline V gene sequence: CDR1 MGHRA, CDR2 YSYEKL. The source of the sample is a study of OX40 agonist ivuxolimab in advanced cancers. This TCR derives from an adult with an advanced solid tumor such as melanoma, head and neck, liver or kidney cancer. The rearrangement joins TRBV4-1 to TRBJ1-1; D perhaps matches TRBD1 (5 bases). The sample in question was CD4+ or CD8+ T cells sorted from blood, obtained in a trial of the OX40 agonist ivuxolimab. CDR3 region: CASRDSQNTEAFF. Written as DNA, the CDR3 is TGCGCCAGCAGAGACAGCCAGAACACTGAAGCTTTCTTT.